This TCR beta chain was recorded in a study of T cells in Graves' hyperthyroidism and ophthalmopathy. Study information: Peripheral blood was acquired at first diagnosis, ahead of any therapy whatsoever.

Diagnoses were established using clinical symptoms, serum thyroxine and TRAb, thyroid ultrasound and orbital computed tomography. Regions amplified from RNA transcripts were the TCR beta CDR3 regions. First-round RT-PCR targeting the TCR CDR3 was performed with the HTBI primer set. TCRdb called the multiplex PCR reads again in MiXCR, with one record for every CDR3 protein. The sample has approximately 480,000 distinct CDR3 sequences; less than 25% are singletons. Whole-study findings and limits: Clonotypes that were expanded in thyroid above 0.001 mostly appeared in blood too.

About this clonotype itself: Antigen specificity is unknown.

The receptor was derived from a man aged 18 to 30 with Graves' hyperthyroidism. Sequenced sample: blood.

CDR3 DNA sequence: TGTGCCAGCAGTGAAATTGGCAGGGTAACCCTCCACTTT. Protein sequence: CASSEIGRVTLHF. The rearrangement links TRBV25-1 to TRBJ1-6; perhaps TRBD1 as D (5 bases). Per germline, CDR1 MGHDK and CDR2 SYGVNS. The CDR3 covers 13 residues. Deletions cut 2 bases from V and 14 bases from J, with 13 bases between.